This TCR beta chain is drawn from a study of CD8 T cells in Susac syndrome (dated by TCRdb to the late 2010s). For the wider study: The study used repertoire sequencing to test whether antigen drove CD8+ T cell activation and differentiation in Susac syndrome. CD8+ T cell repertoire clonality was compared between some 12 healthy donors, approximately 14 Susac syndrome patients and 15 or so multiple sclerosis patients.

About this clonotype itself: Its antigen target is currently unknown. Per-nucleotide qualities are absent, and no much larger clonotype sits a single base away.

Peripheral blood CD8+ and CD4+ T cells from healthy donors, Susac syndrome patients and multiple sclerosis patients were profiled by high-throughput TCR beta sequencing. The multiple sclerosis controls were treatment-naive patients who had stable or active relapsing-remitting disease and met the revised McDonald criteria. Bulk CD8+ and CD4+ T cells were purified magnetically by negative isolation, whereas CD8+ TEMRA cells were enriched by FACS. Blood was collected in EDTA tubes and processed within 24 hours, with PBMCs isolated through density gradient centrifugation. PBMCs destined for TCR sequencing were cryopreserved in liquid nitrogen and later thawed in a 37 °C water bath. A purity of at least 90% was achieved for sorted or isolated CD4+, CD8+ and CD8+ TEMRA cells. What the authors observed across the whole study: The TCR sequencing and HLA analysis was acknowledged to have included a relatively small number of individuals.

The CDR3, cysteine through phenylalanine, is 13 amino acids long. Of the read, only the CDR3 DNA is kept; its 39 bases are in frame from base 1. V is clipped by 3 bases and J by 0 bases, and the sequence between their germline boundaries is 8 bases long. Looking up the germline V gene (reference sequence) yields CDR1 GTSNPN and CDR2 SVGIG. RNA was extracted using the RNeasy kit, and roughly 0.5 to 1 microgram was reverse transcribed with random hexamers. The immunoSEQ multiplex PCR assay, which covers 54 Vbeta and 13 Jbeta segments, was used to amplify TCR beta CDR3 regions. PCR amplification bias was corrected by using a synthetic template baseline for primer optimization and computational correction. On the authors' methods: Reads were assigned to V, D and J genes according to IMGT and analyzed in immunoSEQ Analyzer, with only productive sequences retained. Clonality was calculated as one minus the Shannon entropy normalized by log2 of the number of productive unique sequences. Public and private clones were assessed among the 100 most prevalent clones of each patient and control. Clones were defined as Susac-specific when absent from the healthy and MS cohorts, from 1052 published viral clones and from other ImmuneACCESS disease sequences. The public reads were reanalyzed by TCRdb: fastp trimming at Q25, MiXCR alignment, in-frame beta chains only. One record per CDR3 amino acid sequence lists the most common genes and DNA. The V and J calls shown here were made by TCRdb, not taken from the authors' results. The sample table contains almost 450,000 distinct CDR3 sequences; only one count was recorded for more than 80% of them. The ten most abundant clones make up under 0.15% of the sample.

The chain joins TRBV30 to TRBJ1-1, with the D gene call left open. The clonotype was recovered from a human donor with multiple sclerosis. Source material: CD8+ T cells from PBMCs. The CDR3 has the sequence CAWRKSMNTEAFF. The bases read TGTGCCTGGAGGAAAAGCATGAACACTGAAGCTTTCTTT.